This TCR beta chain was sequenced for a study of STAT5B mutations in CD4+ large granular lymphocyte leukemia. Whole-study results and caveats: Higher CD4+ than CD8+ T-LGLL clonality might reflect small sample size. Patient CD4-sorted repertoires looked more clonal than healthy CD4+ repertoires, even without putative leukemic clones. 8/27 top patient clones versus 2/35 control clones were TRBV06-family.

Sequencing was at survey level. Produced via immunoSEQ multiplex PCR; TCRdb's table is partial and in-frame only. The data hold around 34,000 clones, with around four fifths observed a single time. The CDR3 loop spans 17 amino acids. Germline lookup yields CDR1 MDHEN and CDR2 SYDVKM. V trimming: 3 bases; J trimming: 1 base; junction bases outside the gene matches: 8. Of note for this clone: The antigen is undetermined.

The sample consisted of CD4+ T cells from blood buffy coats. The clonotype originates from a human donor in good health. The chain combines TRBV28 with TRBJ2-1; 8 bases match TRBD2. The CDR3 loop is CASSFNVLAVSYNEQFF. The CDR3 region has the DNA TGTGCCAGCAGTTTTAACGTACTAGCGGTTTCCTACAATGAGCAGTTCTTC.